This T cell receptor (beta chain) was sequenced during a study of vaccination and CD4 T cells after COVID-19. Overall study context: Post-COVID sampling occurred a median approximately 100 days after diagnosis (range 35 to 161). General study points: Looking at convalescent patients, a median approximately 86% of reactive clones were present only post-vaccination. Spike mono-reactivity was the property of 304 of 307 vaccine-specific clones in convalescent patients.

In germline, CDR1 is ENHRY, CDR2 SYGVKD. The CDR3 consists of 17 residues. J lost 3 bases, V lost 4 bases, and 13 bases had no gene match. Cultured CD4+ T cells had their DNA profiled by the Oncomine TCR Beta short-read assay. Using the QIAamp micro DNA kit, genomic DNA was extracted from the CD4+ T cells that had been cultured. MiXCR, run by TCRdb on the PCR reads, gives a single entry per CDR3 protein. The sample has 6,400 or so distinct CDR3 sequences; almost 30% are singletons. Described treatment: roughly 11-day PBMC culture with coronavirus spike peptide pools or control peptides (ViraFEST assay). Samples of CD4+ T cells were obtained from the unexposed donor before the COVID-19 pandemic (2011-2018). Of note for this clonotype: Its antigen is currently unknown.

The sequenced sample was CD4+ T cells from blood, cultured in vitro. This chain links TRBV10-3 with TRBJ1-1, with 8 bases lining up with TRBD1. This TCR was sampled from a human donor in good health. The CDR3: CAISANKPTGGDTEAFF. CDR3 bases: TGTGCCATCAGTGCCAACAAGCCTACAGGGGGTGACACTGAAGCTTTCTTT.